Listed here are 11 T cell receptor beta chains from one sample, sequenced in a study of PD-L1 blockade in urothelial cancer. Libraries were prepared by immunoSEQ multiplex PCR; TCRdb keeps only in-frame clonotypes and omits some of them. This table has tens of thousands of clones, about 90% appearing once. Time point of the sample: pretreatment peripheral blood. The source material was PBMCs, sampled around atezolizumab (anti-PD-L1) treatment. These receptors were collected from a man aged 55 to 70 with urothelial cancer.

The chain employs TRBV18 and TRBJ1-3; possibly TRBD1 for D (5 bases). The V end lost 5 bases, the J end lost 2 bases, and 13 bases lay between the germline ends. The CDR3 length is 15 residues. Germline CDR1 reads KGHSH; CDR2 reads LQKENI. The CDR3: CASSTGRGAGNTIYF. The CDR3 nucleotides read TGTGCCAGCTCAACCGGCCGGGGGGCTGGAAACACCATATATTTT.

The chain recombines TRBV7-2 with TRBJ2-5, with 7 bases aligning to TRBD2. V trimming: 1 base; J trimming: 2 bases; junction bases outside the gene matches: 4. Germline CDR1 reads SGHTA; CDR2 reads FQGNSA. The CDR3 has 15 amino acids. This CDR3 is CASSLVGGGQETQYF. The CDR3 DNA reads as TGTGCCAGCAGCTTAGTTGGGGGGGGGCAAGAGACCCAGTACTTC.

CDR3 DNA sequence: TGTGCCAGCTCACCAGGGCTAGCGGGCGAAGAGACCCAGTACTTC. As protein: CASSPGLAGEETQYF. The chain links TRBV18 to TRBJ2-5; 8 positions match TRBD2. Germline CDR1 KGHSH, CDR2 LQKENI. Trimming removed 2 bases from V and 3 bases from J; junction bases left unmatched: 5. The CDR3 extends over 15 amino acids.

In its sample, this clone was seen a few times. The chain has TRBV19 and TRBJ2-2; D ambiguous. Between the trimmed V and J ends, which lost 8 bases and 6 bases, there was a span of 10 bases. The CDR3 is 12 amino acids. In germline, CDR1 is LNHDA, CDR2 SQIVND (reference sequence). The CDR3 DNA reads TGTGCCAGTGAGAGCATCTCCGGGGAGCTGTTTTTT. Its protein product is CASESISGELFF.

This clone is a singleton in its sample. The chain links TRBV5-4 to TRBJ1-1; D unclear. Germline CDR1 and CDR2: SGHNT and YYREEE (reference sequence). The CDR3 totals 14 residues. V lost 4 bases and J lost 0, with 10 bases in between. CDR3: CASSSRRVNTEAFF. Here the CDR3 DNA reads TGTGCCAGCAGCAGCCGACGGGTGAACACTGAAGCTTTCTTT.

The chain recombines TRBV7-2 with TRBJ1-2, with a tentative D call TRBD1 (5 bases). Germline V gene sequence: CDR1 SGHTA, CDR2 FQGNSA. Between the trimmed V and J ends, which lost 0 bases and 2 bases, there was a span of 10 bases. The CDR3 runs to 15 residues. In DNA, the CDR3 is TGTGCCAGCAGCTTAGCCACACAGGTGAACTATGGCTACACCTTC. Residues: CASSLATQVNYGYTF.

J is TRBJ2-1 and V is TRBV5-4, with 8 bases that match TRBD2. The germline V gene has CDR1 SGHNT and CDR2 YYREEE (reference sequence). V was pared by 2 bases and J by 6 bases, with 10 bases of the junction left unmatched. The CDR3 has 16 residues. CDR3: CASSLQAGVVINEQFF. The CDR3 DNA follows: TGTGCCAGCAGCTTACAAGCGGGAGTAGTCATCAATGAGCAGTTCTTC.

CDR3 sequence: CASSLDTPSHEQYF. DNA of the CDR3: TGCGCCAGCAGCTTGGACACGCCTTCCCACGAGCAGTACTTC. The chain links TRBV5-1 to TRBJ2-7; D remains unclear. Germline CDR1 reads SGHRS; CDR2 reads YFSETQ. The CDR3 extends over 14 amino acids. The germline V and J ends were trimmed by 0 bases and 5 bases, with 12 bases remaining between them.

The chain couples TRBV9 to TRBJ1-2; 8 positions match TRBD1. Germline CDR1 reads SGDLS; CDR2 reads YYNGEE. Losses at the gene ends were 1 base for V and 7 bases for J; bases not matched to a gene: 3. The CDR3 is 13 residues long. In DNA, the CDR3 is TGTGCCAGCAGCGTACAGGGGGCGGGTGGCTACACCTTC. Its protein product is CASSVQGAGGYTF.

V gene TRBV29-1 combines with J gene TRBJ2-5; weak D call: TRBD1 (6 bases). The CDR3 length is 13 residues. In germline, CDR1 is SQVTM, CDR2 ANQGSEA. With 5 bases removed from V and 4 bases from J, the gap between germline ends came to 14 bases. CDR3 residues: CSVYRVERETQYF. The CDR3 coding sequence is TGCAGCGTTTACAGGGTTGAAAGAGAGACCCAGTACTTC.

This clone has just a few counts. The chain links TRBV10-3 to TRBJ1-1; D is undetermined. The CDR3 has 14 residues. V dropped 0 bases and J dropped 4 bases, with 9 bases sitting between them. Per germline, CDR1 ENHRY and CDR2 SYGVKD. As DNA, the CDR3 is TGTGCCATCAGTGAGTCACGGGAGGGCACTGAAGCTTTCTTT. The encoded protein is CAISESREGTEAFF.